The 21 T cell receptor beta chains in this list originate from one sample, sequenced in a study of prognosis after radiotherapy for stage I lung cancer. Genomic DNA was the source, and TCR beta CDR3 was amplified from it by two-round multiplex PCR. Amplification in first-round PCR relied on primers specific to each TRBV and TRBJ gene. Each CDR3 protein gets one entry after TCRdb re-called the multiplex PCR reads with MiXCR. The repertoire includes around 25,000 distinct CDR3 sequences, under 40% of them detected once, and 55% to 65% sits in the top ten. The sequences come from PBMCs, collected before or after stereotactic body radiation therapy (not recorded which). Receptors originate from a donor at least 50 years old with non-small cell lung cancer.

The chain employs TRBV5-4 and TRBJ1-1; 7 bases match TRBD1. The CDR3 has 14 amino acids. V was pared by 4 bases and J by 7 bases, with 10 bases of the junction left unmatched. Germline lookup yields CDR1 SGHNT and CDR2 YYREEE (reference sequence). CDR3 residues: CASSKGQDLLEAFF. The CDR3 coding sequence is TGTGCCAGCAGCAAAGGACAGGACCTTCTTGAAGCTTTCTTT. The complete variable domain, with remaining parts taken from reference TRBV5-4 and TRBJ1-1, reads ETGVTQSPTHLIKTRGQQVTLRCSSQSGHNTVSWYQQALGQGPQFIFQYYREEENGRGNFPPRFSGLQFPNYSSELNVNALELDDSALYLCASSKGQDLLEAFFGQGTRLTVV.

This clonotype has ten or more counts. CDR3 in amino acids: CASRGQGATNYEQYF. DNA of the CDR3: TGTGCCAGCAGAGGACAGGGGGCCACCAACTACGAGCAGTACTTC. The V call is TRBV2, the J call TRBJ2-7; 11 bases match TRBD1. J was trimmed by 3 bases and V by 6 bases; bases with no gene match: 7. Per germline, CDR1 SNHLY and CDR2 FYNNEI. The CDR3 runs to 15 residues.

On this clonotype itself: A much larger clone lies one base from this, so it may be a read error. This chain joins TRBV4-2 and TRBJ2-1; 7 nucleotides align to TRBD2. The CDR3 consists of 15 residues. Germline CDR1 reads LGHNA; CDR2 reads YNFKEQ. For the CDR3, the DNA is TGTGCCAGCAGCAAAGATGAGTCTAGCGGTGGGGAGCAGTTCTTC. It is translated as CASSKDESSGGEQFF.

The chain employs TRBV20-1 and TRBJ2-1; D gene ambiguous. Trimming stripped 6 bases from V and 7 bases from J, with 16 bases between. The CDR3 has 13 residues. Per the germline V gene, CDR1 is DFQATT and CDR2 is SNEGSKA (reference sequence). The CDR3 coding sequence is TGCAGTGCCACCCTTATAGGGTCGAATGAGCAGTTCTTC. Its translation: CSATLIGSNEQFF.

Worth noting for this clonotype: This may be a read error: a much more frequent sequence differs by one nucleotide. V gene TRBV20-1 combines with J gene TRBJ1-2; D is ambiguous. This CDR3 is 12 amino acids long. Germline V gene data show CDR1 as DFQATT and CDR2 as SNEGSKA (reference sequence). CDR3 residues: CSARYGNYVYTF. The DNA for the CDR3 is TGCAGTGCTAGATACGGAAACTATGTCTACACCTTC.

The V and J genes are TRBV12-3 or TRBV12-4 and TRBJ1-2; D possibly corresponds to TRBD1 (6 bases). This CDR3 contains 13 residues. Deletions cut 5 bases from V and 8 bases from J, with 15 bases between. CDR3 nucleotide sequence: TGTGCCAGCAGTGACCGGACAGCTGGGGGCTACACCTTC. It translates to CASSDRTAGGYTF.

This clonotype has ten or more counts. The genes are TRBV7-2 and TRBJ1-2; 8 nucleotides line up with TRBD1. CDR1 SGHTA and CDR2 FQGNSA come from the germline V gene. V shed 2 bases, J shed 6 bases, and the junction held 2 bases outside the gene matches. The length of the CDR3 is 13 residues. The CDR3 reads CASSLPTGDGYTF. CDR3 nucleotide sequence: TGTGCCAGCAGCTTACCGACAGGGGATGGCTACACCTTC.

This clonotype was counted many times. The CDR3 region has the DNA TGTGCCAGCAGTTTGAACTCAGGGGTTTCACCCCTCCACTTT. This gives the protein CASSLNSGVSPLHF. The chain carries TRBV28 and TRBJ1-6; possible D gene TRBD1, 6 bases. The germline CDR1 and CDR2 sequences are MDHEN and SYDVKM. This CDR3 has 14 residues. The ends were cut back, 3 bases at V and 9 bases at J, with 12 bases in the middle.

The chain links TRBV5-1 to TRBJ1-2; a possible D gene is TRBD1 (5 bases). Germline V gene data show CDR1 as SGHRS and CDR2 as YFSETQ. With 0 bases removed from V and 10 bases from J, the gap between germline ends came to 16 bases. The CDR3 runs 14 residues. The CDR3 here is CASSLGGENYFYTF. The CDR3, as DNA: TGCGCCAGCAGCTTGGGGGGCGAAAACTATTTCTACACCTTC.

This clonotype has ten or more counts. This chain joins TRBV6-2 or TRBV6-3 and TRBJ2-5, with 10 bases aligning to TRBD1. Per germline, CDR1 MNHEY and CDR2 SVGEGT. The CDR3 runs 14 residues. The trim removed 7 bases at V and 7 bases at J, leaving 9 bases unmatched. CDR3 region: CASNHRDRGGTQYF. The CDR3 DNA is TGTGCCAGCAATCACCGGGACAGGGGAGGGACCCAGTACTTC.

In its sample, this clonotype was seen many times. This chain links TRBV12-3 or TRBV12-4 with TRBJ2-1; D might be TRBD2 (5 bases). Deletions cut 1 base from V and 10 bases from J, with 11 bases between. The CDR3 loop spans 13 amino acids. The CDR3 nucleotides are TGTGCCAGCAGTTTAGGGACTGAGAGGGAGCAGTTCTTC. Translated: CASSLGTEREQFF.

This clonotype turned up a few times. It may be a read error: a sequence one base away is much more abundant. J is TRBJ1-6 and V is TRBV20-1; 8 bases are a match to TRBD1. CDR3 size: 15 residues. The germline V gene encodes CDR1 DFQATT and CDR2 SNEGSKA (reference sequence). V lost 4 bases and J lost 3; bases outside the gene matches: 5. CDR3 sequence (DNA): TGCAGTGCTACGCAACAGGGGGACTATAATTCACCCCTCCACTTT. Its protein is CSATQQGDYNSPLHF.

In its sample, this clonotype was seen many times. The chain recombines TRBV24-1 with TRBJ2-1; 8 bases align to TRBD2. CDR1 is KGHDR, CDR2 SFDVKD, per germline. CDR3 length: 16 residues. V lost 2 bases, J lost 8 bases, and 10 bases stayed unmatched. CDR3 nucleotides: TGTGCCACCAGTGATTGGACTAGCCCGCTAAGGGATGAGCAGTTCTTC. It translates to CATSDWTSPLRDEQFF.

The chain links TRBV3-1 to TRBJ2-2, with 7 nucleotides matching TRBD1. This CDR3 region has 15 residues. The J segment lost 6 bases and the V segment lost 4 bases, leaving 8 bases of the junction unmatched. Germline V gene sequence: CDR1 LGHDT, CDR2 YNNKEL (reference sequence). The CDR3 DNA reads TGTGCCAGCAGCCCTACGCGACAGGGCGCCGGGGAGCTGTTTTTT. Translation gives CASSPTRQGAGELFF.

This clonotype has a count of ten or more. The chain has TRBV24-1 and TRBJ2-1, with TRBD2 matching over 8 bases. The CDR3 is made up of 15 amino acids. The V gene's germline CDR1 is KGHDR and CDR2 SFDVKD. V gave up 4 bases and J gave up 5 bases; unmatched junction bases: 6. The CDR3: CATSEKLAEDNEQFF. The CDR3 bases are TGTGCCACCAGTGAGAAACTAGCGGAGGACAATGAGCAGTTCTTC.

This clonotype was found many times. The chain combines TRBV29-1 with TRBJ1-2; the match to TRBD1 covers 9 bases. The CDR3 runs to 12 residues. Germline CDR1 and CDR2: SQVTM and ANQGSEA. V shed 6 bases, J shed 4 bases, and the junction held 3 bases outside the gene matches. The CDR3 spells CSVGTGIYGYTF. For the CDR3, the DNA is TGCAGCGTCGGGACAGGGATCTATGGCTACACCTTC.

This clonotype was observed at least ten times. CDR3 in amino acids: CSAGGGQRTEAFF. The DNA for the CDR3 is TGCAGTGCTGGGGGGGGCCAGCGGACTGAAGCTTTCTTT. The rearrangement links TRBV20-1 to TRBJ1-1, with TRBD1 as a possible D gene (6 bases). Germline lookup yields CDR1 DFQATT and CDR2 SNEGSKA (reference sequence). V lost 5 bases and J 5 bases, leaving 15 bases between the germline ends. The CDR3 runs to 13 residues.

In this sample, this clonotype turned up many times. The chain uses TRBV30 and TRBJ2-7; TRBD1 matches 7 bases. Trimming cost V 5 bases and J 5 bases; bases outside gene matches: 6. The length of the CDR3 is 12 residues. In germline, CDR1 is GTSNPN, CDR2 SVGIG (reference sequence). The DNA for the CDR3 is TGTGCCTGGGAGGGACAGAGGAACGAGCAGTACTTC. Translated: CAWEGQRNEQYF.

This clonotype was seen repeatedly, ten times or more. The chain couples TRBV4-1 to TRBJ2-7; 12 nucleotides match TRBD2. CDR1 MGHRA and CDR2 YSYEKL come from the germline V gene. The CDR3 consists of 15 residues. V lost 5 bases and J lost 7; bases outside the gene matches: 9. DNA for the CDR3: TGCGCCAGCAGCACCAGACTAGCGGGAGACCGGGAGCAGTACTTC. This translates into CASSTRLAGDREQYF.

This clonotype occurred many times. This chain uses TRBV5-1 with TRBJ2-1; D tentatively reads TRBD1 or TRBD2 (5 bases each). There are 14 residues in the CDR3. V dropped 4 bases and J dropped 5 bases, with 13 bases sitting between them. Germline V lookup: CDR1 SGHRS, CDR2 YFSETQ. The CDR3 bases are TGCGCCAGCAGCCGGGGCGAGACTAACAATGAGCAGTTCTTC. Its translation is CASSRGETNNEQFF.

This clonotype was counted ten times or more. This chain uses TRBV6-2 or TRBV6-3 with TRBJ2-4, with a weak D call TRBD2 (6 bases). The CDR3 sequence is 14 residues long. In germline, CDR1 is MNHEY, CDR2 SVGEGT. The V end lost 5 bases, the J end lost 7 bases, and 15 bases lay between the germline ends. The CDR3 coding sequence is TGTGCCAGCAGTGAAGAAGAAGGGAGGAACATTCAGTACTTC. Translation: CASSEEEGRNIQYF.